This T cell receptor (beta chain) came from a study of blood T cell repertoires in COVID-19. The wider study: Material from acute and convalescent COVID-19 was sourced from the United States, Italy and Spain. Nucleic acid was either cDNA or gDNA, and it came from T cells, B-cell-depleted T cells, or PBMCs.

In the original analysis: For nucleated cells, counts were estimated from reference gene primer amplification. Measured with immunoSEQ multiplex PCR; TCRdb has only the in-frame clones, and not every one. That table furnishes V, J and clone size, whereas the DNA furnished D and trimming. The repertoire holds about 220,000 clones, approximately 82% seen once, with more than 9% in the top ten. Looked up from germline, CDR1 is SGHDT and CDR2 is YYEEEE. Trimming stripped 4 bases from V and 8 bases from J, with 15 bases between. This CDR3 comprises 13 residues. This chain joins TRBV5-6 and TRBJ1-2; maybe TRBD1 (6 bases). The sequenced sample was peripheral blood. The sequence was collected from a man aged 50 to 59 with active or convalescent COVID-19. CDR3 loop: CASSPNLGTGYTF. The CDR3 region has the DNA TGTGCCAGCAGCCCCAATTTAGGGACAGGCTACACCTTC.